This T cell receptor beta chain was found in a study of Ad26.COV2.S vaccination and SARS-CoV-2 variants. Trimming left V 9 bases short and J 5 bases short, with 16 bases between. Germline CDR1 KGHDR, CDR2 SFDVKD. The CDR3 runs 14 residues. A remark on this clone: Its antigen is unidentified.

Method: immunoSEQ multiplex PCR; TCRdb's copy keeps in-frame clones and lacks some. The table records more than 85,000 clones, over 70% of them present only once. Notes on the study in general: Researchers cautioned that TCR breadth and depth analyses may have underestimated total T cell responses. Similar non-spike TCR breadth was seen in vaccine and placebo recipients. Placebo recipients had lower spike-specific TCR breadth than vaccine recipients.

The sample consisted of peripheral blood, taken after recovery from COVID-19. The chain has TRBV24-1 and TRBJ1-5; D unresolved. The origin of this receptor is a human donor who had recovered from COVID-19. The CDR3: CATQSVDGDQPQHF. DNA of the CDR3: TGTGCCACCCAGTCCGTAGACGGAGATCAGCCCCAGCATTTT.